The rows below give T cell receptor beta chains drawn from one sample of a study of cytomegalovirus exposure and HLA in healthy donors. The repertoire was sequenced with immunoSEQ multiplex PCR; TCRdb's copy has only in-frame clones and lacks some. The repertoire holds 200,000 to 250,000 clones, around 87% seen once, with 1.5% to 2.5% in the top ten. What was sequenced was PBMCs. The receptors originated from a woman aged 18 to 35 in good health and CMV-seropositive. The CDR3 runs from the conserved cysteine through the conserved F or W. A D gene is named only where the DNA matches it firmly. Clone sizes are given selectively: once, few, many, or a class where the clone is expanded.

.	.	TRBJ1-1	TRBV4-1	TGCGCCAGCAGCCGAGCAGGGAATGCTTTCTTT	CASSRAGNAFF
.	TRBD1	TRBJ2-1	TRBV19	TGTGCCAGTAAGGGACAGAGATTGTTCAATGAGCAGTTCTTC	CASKGQRLFNEQFF
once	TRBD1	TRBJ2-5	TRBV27	TGTGCCAGCAGTCCCTGGGACGGACAGGGACCCCAAGAGACCCAGTACTTC	CASSPWDGQGPQETQYF
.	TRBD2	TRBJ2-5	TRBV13	TGTGCCAGCAGCTTAGCACTAGCGGGCAGAGAGACCCAGTACTTC	CASSLALAGRETQYF
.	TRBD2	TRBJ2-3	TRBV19	TGTGCCAGTAGTCCGGGACTAGCGGGAACTGAGTATTTT	CASSPGLAGTEYF
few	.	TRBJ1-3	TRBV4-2	TGTGCCAGCAGCCAAGATTTGGTCGCCAGCTCTGGAAACACCATATATTTT	CASSQDLVASSGNTIYF
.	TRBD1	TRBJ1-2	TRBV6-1	TGTGCCAGCAGTGAAGTGGGCAGGGGGCCTGGCTACACCTTC	CASSEVGRGPGYTF
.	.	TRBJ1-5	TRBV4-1	TGCGCCAGCAGTTTCACTGGGGGGGCAGGAAATCAGCCCCAGCATTTT	CASSFTGGAGNQPQHF
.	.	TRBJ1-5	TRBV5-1	TGCGCCAGCAGCTTGGAAGGGGGATCCCTTCGCCAGCCCCAGCATTTT	CASSLEGGSLRQPQHF
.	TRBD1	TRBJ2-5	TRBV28	TGTGCCAGCAGTTTGAGGGGGCGGATATTTGAGACCCAGTACTTC	CASSLRGRIFETQYF
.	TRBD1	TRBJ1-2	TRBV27	TGTGCCAGCAGTACCCGAGGACAGGGGGACCCCGTGACGTTCTATGGCTACACCTTC	CASSTRGQGDPVTFYGYTF
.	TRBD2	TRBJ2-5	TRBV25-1	TGTGCCAGCAGTATGCCGGGACTAGCGGAAGAGACCCAGTACTTC	CASSMPGLAEETQYF
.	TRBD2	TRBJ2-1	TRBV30	TGTGCCTGGTGGCAACCTACTAGCGTTGGTGAGCAGTTCTTC	CAWWQPTSVGEQFF
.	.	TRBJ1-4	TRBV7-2	TGTGCCAGCAGCTTAGAAGGGTTAACCAGGGAACTGTTTTTT	CASSLEGLTRELFF
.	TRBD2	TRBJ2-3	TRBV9	TGTGCCAGCAGCGTAGGGGGAGGGACTACGCAGTATTTT	CASSVGGGTTQYF
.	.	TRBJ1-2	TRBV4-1	TGCGCCAGCAGCTCCGGTTATGGCTACACCTTC	CASSSGYGYTF
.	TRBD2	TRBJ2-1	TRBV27	TGTGCCAGCAGTTCGTCGTTGACTAGCGGGAGGCCCAATGAGCAGTTCTTC	CASSSSLTSGRPNEQFF
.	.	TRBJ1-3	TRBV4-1	TGCGCCAGCAGCCAAGATACCAGGGATAGAAACACCATATATTTT	CASSQDTRDRNTIYF
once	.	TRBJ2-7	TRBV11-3	TGTGCCAGCAGCTCCGGCTACGAGCAGTACTTC	CASSSGYEQYF
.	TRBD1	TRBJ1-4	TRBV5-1	TGCGCCAGCAGCTCGACAGGGGAGAGGAATGAAAAACTGTTTTTT	CASSSTGERNEKLFF
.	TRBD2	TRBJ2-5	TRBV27	TGTGCCAGCGGGTTAGCGGGAGGGCCTCAAGAGACCCAGTACTTC	CASGLAGGPQETQYF
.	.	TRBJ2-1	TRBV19	TGTGCCAGTAGTATTCTCGGGACTCACAATGAGCAGTTCTTC	CASSILGTHNEQFF
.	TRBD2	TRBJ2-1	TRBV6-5	TGTGCCAGCAGCCGTCCTAGCGGGGGCCTCAATGAGCAGTTCTTC	CASSRPSGGLNEQFF
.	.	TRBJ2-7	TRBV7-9	TGTGCCAGCAGCCCCAGACAGGTCTGGGAGCAGTACTTC	CASSPRQVWEQYF
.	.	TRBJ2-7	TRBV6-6	TGTGCCAGCAGTTCCAATGGGGAGTTAATCCACGAGCAGTACTTC	CASSSNGELIHEQYF
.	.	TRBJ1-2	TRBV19	TGTGCCAGTAGCAACAGGGAAGTGGATGGCTACACCTTC	CASSNREVDGYTF
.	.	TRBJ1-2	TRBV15	TGTGCCACCAGCAGAGAAAGCTTTGGGGCCGACAGAGCTAAGGGCTACACCTTC	CATSRESFGADRAKGYTF
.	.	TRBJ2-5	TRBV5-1	TGCGCCAGCAGCTTGGGGGTCGGGCAAGAGACCCAGTACTTC	CASSLGVGQETQYF
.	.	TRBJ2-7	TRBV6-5	TGTGCCAGCGCAGTAGCGGTCCCAAGCTCCTACGAGCAGTACTTC	CASAVAVPSSYEQYF
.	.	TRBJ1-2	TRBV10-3	TGTGCCATCAGTGAGGAGATCTATGGCTACACCTTC	CAISEEIYGYTF
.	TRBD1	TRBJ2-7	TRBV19	TGTGCCAGTAGTATAGGGACAGGGCCCAACGAGCAGTACTTC	CASSIGTGPNEQYF
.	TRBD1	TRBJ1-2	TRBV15	TGTGCCACCAGCAGAGATCGGGACAGCCCCTATGGCTACACCTTC	CATSRDRDSPYGYTF
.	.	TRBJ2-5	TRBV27	TGTGCCAGCAGTCAGACCAGGGAGACCCAGTACTTC	CASSQTRETQYF
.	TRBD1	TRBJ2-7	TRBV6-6	TGTGCCAGCAGTGGGGACAGGGTGGGAGAGCAGTACTTC	CASSGDRVGEQYF
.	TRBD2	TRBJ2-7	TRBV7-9	TGTGCCAGCAGTCCTAAACTAGCGGGTGTTCCCGAGCAGTACTTC	CASSPKLAGVPEQYF
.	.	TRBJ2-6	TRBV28	TGTGCCAGCAGCCGGGGACATGGAATCTCTGGGGCCAACGTCCTGACTTTC	CASSRGHGISGANVLTF
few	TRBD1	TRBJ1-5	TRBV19	TGTGCCAGTAGTGGACAGGGGGCTCCCCATCAGCCCCAGCATTTT	CASSGQGAPHQPQHF
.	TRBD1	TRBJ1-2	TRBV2	TGTGCCAGCAGCCGGGACAGGGGGCGAGGTGGCTACACCTTC	CASSRDRGRGGYTF
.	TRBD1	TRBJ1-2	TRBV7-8	TGTGCCAGCAGCCCCCGCGGGACAGCTAACTATGGCTACACCTTC	CASSPRGTANYGYTF
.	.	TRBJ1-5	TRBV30	TGTGCCTGGAACAACAGGGAATTTAGCAATCAGCCCCAGCATTTT	CAWNNREFSNQPQHF
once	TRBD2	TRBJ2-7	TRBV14	TGTGCCAGCAGCCAAGTATTTAGCGGGAGGAAGTACGAGCAGTACTTC	CASSQVFSGRKYEQYF
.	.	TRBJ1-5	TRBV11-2	TGTGCCAGCAGCTTGTGGGGGGGGAGCAATCAGCCCCAGCATTTT	CASSLWGGSNQPQHF